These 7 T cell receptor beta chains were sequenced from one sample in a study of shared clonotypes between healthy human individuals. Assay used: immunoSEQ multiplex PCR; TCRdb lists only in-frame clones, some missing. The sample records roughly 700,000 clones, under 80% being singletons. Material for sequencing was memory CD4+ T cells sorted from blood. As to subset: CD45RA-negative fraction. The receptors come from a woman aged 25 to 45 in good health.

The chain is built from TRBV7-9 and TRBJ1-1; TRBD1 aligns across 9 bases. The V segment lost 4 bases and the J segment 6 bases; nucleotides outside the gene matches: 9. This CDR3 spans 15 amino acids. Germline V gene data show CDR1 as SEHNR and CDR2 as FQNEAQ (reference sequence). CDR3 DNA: TGTGCCAGCAGCTCACAACACGGACAGGGGTCTGAAGCTTTCTTT. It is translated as CASSSQHGQGSEAFF.

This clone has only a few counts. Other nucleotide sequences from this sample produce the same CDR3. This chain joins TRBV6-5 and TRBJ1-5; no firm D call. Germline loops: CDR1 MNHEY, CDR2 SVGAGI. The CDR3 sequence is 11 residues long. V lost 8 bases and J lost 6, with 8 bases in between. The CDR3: CASPRGQPQHF. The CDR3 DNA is TGTGCCAGCCCCCGAGGTCAGCCCCAGCATTTT.

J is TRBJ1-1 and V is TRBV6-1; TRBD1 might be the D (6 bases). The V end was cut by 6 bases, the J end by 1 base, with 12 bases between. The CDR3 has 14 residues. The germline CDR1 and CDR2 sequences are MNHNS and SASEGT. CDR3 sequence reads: CASSSGQSNTEAFF. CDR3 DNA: TGTGCCAGCAGCTCCGGACAGTCGAACACTGAAGCTTTCTTT.

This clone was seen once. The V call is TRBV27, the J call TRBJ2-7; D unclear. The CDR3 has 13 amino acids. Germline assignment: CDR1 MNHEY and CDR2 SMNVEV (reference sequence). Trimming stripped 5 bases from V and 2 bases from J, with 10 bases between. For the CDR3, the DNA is TGTGCCAGCAGTGCTCACGCCCCCTACGAGCAGTACTTC. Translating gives CASSAHAPYEQYF.

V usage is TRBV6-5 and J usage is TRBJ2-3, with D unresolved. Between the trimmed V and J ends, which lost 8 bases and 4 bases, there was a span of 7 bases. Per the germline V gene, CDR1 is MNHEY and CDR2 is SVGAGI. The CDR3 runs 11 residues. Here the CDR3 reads CASLKADTQYF. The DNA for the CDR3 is TGTGCCAGCTTAAAGGCAGATACGCAGTATTTT.

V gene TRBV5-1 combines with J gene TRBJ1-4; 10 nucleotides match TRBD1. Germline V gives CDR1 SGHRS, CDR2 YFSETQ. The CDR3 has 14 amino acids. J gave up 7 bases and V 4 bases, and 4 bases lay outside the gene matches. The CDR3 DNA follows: TGCGCCAGCAGCGGGACAGGGGAGGCTGAAAAACTGTTTTTT. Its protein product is CASSGTGEAEKLFF.

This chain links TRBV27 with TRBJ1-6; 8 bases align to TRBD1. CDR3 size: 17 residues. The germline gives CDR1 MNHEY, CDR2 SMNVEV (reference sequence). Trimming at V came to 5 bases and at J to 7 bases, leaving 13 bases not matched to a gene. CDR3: CASSPWTGYTLNSPLHF. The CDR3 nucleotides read TGTGCCAGCAGTCCGTGGACAGGGTATACCTTAAATTCACCCCTCCACTTT.